The T cell receptor beta chain described here comes from a study of vaccination effects on CD4 cells after COVID-19. Study summary: Post-vaccine sampling took place a median of 72 days after the second dose.

ViraFEST expansion of antigen-specific CD4+ T cells with viral peptide pools preceded sequencing. Investigators separated out CD4+ T cells once around nine days of culture had passed. Subjects were given two BNT162b2 or mRNA-1273 vaccine doses. Absence of prior SARS-CoV-2 infection characterized the vaccine recipients, who showed negative nucleocapsid antibodies. Every well got around 1.9 million PBMC, which were grown with around 11 IU/ml IL-2 and approximately 9.7 ug/ml peptides. Study-wide results and caveats: Researchers report that only 1 of 255 vaccine-induced clones in healthy vaccinees cross-reacted with common cold coronaviruses.

Libraries were prepared by immunoSEQ multiplex PCR; TCRdb keeps only in-frame clonotypes and omits some of them. This table holds 80,000 to 95,000 clones, under 85% found once. As for this clone: Its specificity is not known.

V lost 5 bases, J lost 6 bases, and 12 bases stayed unmatched. Germline CDR1 is SGHVS and CDR2 is FQNEAQ. This CDR3 contains 16 residues. This TCR came from a human donor who received a COVID-19 vaccine. The rearrangement links TRBV7-8 to TRBJ1-5, with 8 bases identical to TRBD1. The material sequenced was CD4+ T cells from PBMCs cultured with HCoV-OC43 spike peptides, taken after COVID-19 vaccination. Stated subset: HCoV-OC43 spike overlapping peptide pool stimulation. The CDR3 sequence: CASSLFQGANFQPQHF. The CDR3 DNA reads as TGTGCCAGCAGCCTATTCCAGGGGGCTAATTTTCAGCCCCAGCATTTT.